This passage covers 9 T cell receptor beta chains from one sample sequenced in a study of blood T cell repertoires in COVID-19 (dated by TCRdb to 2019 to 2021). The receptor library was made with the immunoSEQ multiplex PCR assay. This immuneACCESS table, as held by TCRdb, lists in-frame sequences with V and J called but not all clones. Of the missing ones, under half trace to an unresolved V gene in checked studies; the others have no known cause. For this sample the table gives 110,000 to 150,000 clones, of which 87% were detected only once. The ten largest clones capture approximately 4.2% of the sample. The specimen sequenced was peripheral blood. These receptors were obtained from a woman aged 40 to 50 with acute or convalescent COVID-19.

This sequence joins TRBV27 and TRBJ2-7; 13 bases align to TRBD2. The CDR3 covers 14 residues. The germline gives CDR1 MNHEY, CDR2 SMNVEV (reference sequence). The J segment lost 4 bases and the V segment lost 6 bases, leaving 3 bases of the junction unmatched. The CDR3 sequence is CASRRLAGGYEQYF. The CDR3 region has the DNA TGTGCCAGCAGGAGACTAGCGGGAGGATACGAGCAGTACTTC.

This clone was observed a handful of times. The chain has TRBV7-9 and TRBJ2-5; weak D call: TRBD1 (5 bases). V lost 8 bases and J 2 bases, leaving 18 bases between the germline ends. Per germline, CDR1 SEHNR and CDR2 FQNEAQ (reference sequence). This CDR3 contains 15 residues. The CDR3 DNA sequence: TGTGCCAGCGGCCCCCTCAGGGCTTGGCAAGAGACCCAGTACTTC. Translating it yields CASGPLRAWQETQYF.

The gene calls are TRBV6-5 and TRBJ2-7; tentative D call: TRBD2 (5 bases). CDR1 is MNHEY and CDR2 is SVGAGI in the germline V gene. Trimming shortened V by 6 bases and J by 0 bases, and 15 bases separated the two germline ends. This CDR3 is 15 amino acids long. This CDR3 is CASRPGRQFSYEQYF. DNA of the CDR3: TGTGCCAGCAGACCGGGAAGGCAATTCTCCTACGAGCAGTACTTC.

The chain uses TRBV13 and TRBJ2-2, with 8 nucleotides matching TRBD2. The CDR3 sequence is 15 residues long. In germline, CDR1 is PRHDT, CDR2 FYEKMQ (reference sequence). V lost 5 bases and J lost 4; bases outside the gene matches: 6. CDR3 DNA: TGTGCCAGCAGCATCCTCGGGGGGGGCACCGGGGAGCTGTTTTTT. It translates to CASSILGGGTGELFF.

The CDR3 sequence: CASSTGEGVWEQYF. The CDR3 DNA is TGTGCCAGCAGTACCGGGGAGGGAGTATGGGAGCAGTACTTC. The chain is built from TRBV11-2 and TRBJ2-7; 7 positions match TRBD2. V trimming: 6 bases; J trimming: 7 bases; junction bases outside the gene matches: 12. The germline V gene has CDR1 SGHAT and CDR2 FQNNGV. The CDR3 is made up of 14 amino acids. The full variable domain, its missing parts supplied by reference TRBV11-2 and TRBJ2-7, is EAGVAQSPRYKIIEKRQSVAFWCNPISGHATLYWYQQILGQGPKLLIQFQNNGVVDDSQLPKDRFSAERLKGVDSTLKIQPAKLEDSAVYLCASSTGEGVWEQYFGPGTRLTVT.

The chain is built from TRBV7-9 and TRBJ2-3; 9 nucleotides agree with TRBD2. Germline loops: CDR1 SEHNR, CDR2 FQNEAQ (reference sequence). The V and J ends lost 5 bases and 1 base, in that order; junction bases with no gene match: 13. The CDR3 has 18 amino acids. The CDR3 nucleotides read TGTGCCAGCAGCCCATCCGAGGGGCTAGCGGGGCGCACAGATACGCAGTATTTT. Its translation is CASSPSEGLAGRTDTQYF.

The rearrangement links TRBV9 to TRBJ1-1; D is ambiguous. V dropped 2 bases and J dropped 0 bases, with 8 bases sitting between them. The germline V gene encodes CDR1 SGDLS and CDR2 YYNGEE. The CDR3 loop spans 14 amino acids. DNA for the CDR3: TGTGCCAGCAGCGTTTCTTTTATGAACACTGAAGCTTTCTTT. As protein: CASSVSFMNTEAFF. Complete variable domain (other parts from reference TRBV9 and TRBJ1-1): DSGVTQTPKHLITATGQRVTLRCSPRSGDLSVYWYQQSLDQGLQFLIQYYNGEERAKGNILERFSAQQFPDLHSELNLSSLELGDSALYFCASSVSFMNTEAFFGQGTRLTVV.

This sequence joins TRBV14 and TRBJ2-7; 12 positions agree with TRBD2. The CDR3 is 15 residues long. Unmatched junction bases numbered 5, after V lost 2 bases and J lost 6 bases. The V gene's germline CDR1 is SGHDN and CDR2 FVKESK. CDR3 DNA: TGTGCCAGCAGCCAACGACTAGCGGGGGTTGGCGAGCAGTACTTC. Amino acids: CASSQRLAGVGEQYF.

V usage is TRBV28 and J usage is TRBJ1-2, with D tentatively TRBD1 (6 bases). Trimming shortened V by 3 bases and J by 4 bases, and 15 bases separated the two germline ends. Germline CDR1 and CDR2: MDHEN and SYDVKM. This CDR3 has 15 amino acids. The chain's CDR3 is CASSFLGGAGYGYTF. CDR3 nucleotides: TGTGCCAGCAGTTTCCTGGGGGGGGCAGGCTATGGCTACACCTTC.